This T cell receptor beta chain was identified during a study of blood T cell repertoires in COVID-19. Whole-study context: Specimens from acute and convalescent COVID-19 originated in the United States, Italy and Spain. T cells, B-cell-depleted T cells, or PBMCs supplied cDNA or gDNA.

V gave up 6 bases and J gave up 1 base; unmatched junction bases: 6. The CDR3 has 16 amino acids. Germline loops: CDR1 SNHLY, CDR2 FYNNEI. Some clones are missing from TCRdb's copy, which holds only in-frame ones; the method was immunoSEQ multiplex PCR. In the table there are fewer than 300,000 clones, around 84% of which are singletons. This clone was detected only a few times. The chain combines TRBV2 with TRBJ1-1; 12 bases agree with TRBD1. This TCR came from a woman aged 50 to 60 who had recovered from COVID-19. Material for sequencing was PBMCs or T cells enriched from blood (not recorded which). CDR3 amino acids: CASRGQGASTNTEAFF. CDR3 nucleotide sequence: TGTGCCAGCAGGGGACAGGGGGCGTCTACGAACACTGAAGCTTTCTTT. The variable domain in full, completed from reference TRBV2 and TRBJ1-1, reads EPEVTQTPSHQVTQMGQEVILRCVPISNHLYFYWYRQILGQKVEFLVSFYNNEISEKSEIFDDQFSVERPDGSNFTLKIRSTKLEDSAMYFCASRGQGASTNTEAFFGQGTRLTVV.